This T cell receptor beta chain was captured in a study of CD8 T cells in ankylosing spondylitis. The study's findings and limits: Earlier studies detected some motif variants in reactive arthritis synovial fluid and blood. The disease-linked clones had a CD8+ phenotype and low blood frequencies.

This clonotype was seen ten or more times. Its antigen is as yet unknown. TCRdb independently ran MiXCR on the 5' RACE reads; one entry per CDR3 protein. Of some 130,000 distinct CDR3 sequences listed, more than 5.5% were seen once; the top ten hold about an eighth. Germline V gene data show CDR1 as WSHSY and CDR2 as SAAADI. The V end was cut by 1 base, the J end by 2 bases, with 12 bases between. This CDR3 is built from 16 residues. The source is a female donor with ankylosing spondylitis or in good health (not recorded which). The sequenced sample consisted of blood, either unsorted or a sorted T cell fraction (not recorded which). This rearrangement joins TRBV10-2 to TRBJ1-5; D ambiguous. The CDR3 nucleotides are TGCGCCAGCAGTGAGTGGGGAGGGATGGGCAATCAGCCCCAGCATTTT. Its translation: CASSEWGGMGNQPQHF.